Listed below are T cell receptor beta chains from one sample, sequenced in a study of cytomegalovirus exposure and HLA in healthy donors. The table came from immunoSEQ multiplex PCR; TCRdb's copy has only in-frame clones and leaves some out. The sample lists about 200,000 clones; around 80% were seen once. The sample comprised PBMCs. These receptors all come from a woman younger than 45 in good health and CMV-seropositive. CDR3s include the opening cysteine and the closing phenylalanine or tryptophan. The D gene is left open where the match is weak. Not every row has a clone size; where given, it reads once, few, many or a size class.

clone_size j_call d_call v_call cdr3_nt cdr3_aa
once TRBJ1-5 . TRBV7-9 TGTGCCAGCAGCTTTGGAGGGGTCCAGCCCCAGCATTTT CASSFGGVQPQHF
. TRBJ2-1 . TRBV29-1 TGCAGCGTTGAAGCACCTAAAGGAGGAGAGCAGTTCTTC CSVEAPKGGEQFF
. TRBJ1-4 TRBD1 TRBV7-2 TGTGCCAGCAGCCCCTGGGGGGACAGGGCTGAAAAACTGTTTTTT CASSPWGDRAEKLFF
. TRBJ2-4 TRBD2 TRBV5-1 TGCGCCAGCAGCTTGTCCCTAGCGGGGGGCCAAAACATTCAGTACTTC CASSLSLAGGQNIQYF
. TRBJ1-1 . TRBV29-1 TGCAGCGTTGTAGGCAGGATGAACACTGAAGCTTTCTTT CSVVGRMNTEAFF
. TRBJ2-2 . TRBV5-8 TGTGCCAGCAGCTTTTGGGACACCAAAACACCGAACACCGGGGAGCTGTTTTTT CASSFWDTKTPNTGELFF
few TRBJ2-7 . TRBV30 TGTGCCTGGAGTGTTCGGGGTTTGACCTACGAGCAGTACTTC CAWSVRGLTYEQYF
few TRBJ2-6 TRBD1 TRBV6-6 TGTGCCAGCAGTGCCAGGGGGACTGGGGCCAACGTCCTGACTTTC CASSARGTGANVLTF
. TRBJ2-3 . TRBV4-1 TGCGCCAGCAGCCTTATAAAAGATACGCAGTATTTT CASSLIKDTQYF
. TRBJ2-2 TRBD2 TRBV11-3 TGTGCCAGCAGCCCCCGGCGGGGGGGCACCGGGGAGCTGTTTTTT CASSPRRGGTGELFF
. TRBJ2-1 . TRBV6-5 TGTGCCAGCAGTTACTCAGCGTCTTCTACCTACAATGAGCAGTTCTTC CASSYSASSTYNEQFF
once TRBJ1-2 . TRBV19 TGTGCCAGTAGTATTTTTGGAGGGAAATATGGCTACACCTTC CASSIFGGKYGYTF
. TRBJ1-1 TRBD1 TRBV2 TGTGCCAGCAGTATGCTCAGGGGGCGTAACACTGAAGCTTTCTTT CASSMLRGRNTEAFF
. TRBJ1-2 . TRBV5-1 TGCGCCAGCAGCTTGCACGGGGACTCTAACTATGGCTACACCTTC CASSLHGDSNYGYTF
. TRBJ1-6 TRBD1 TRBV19 TGTGCCAGTGGCAGGACAGGGGAATCACCCCTCCACTTT CASGRTGESPLHF
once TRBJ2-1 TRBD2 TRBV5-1 TGCGCCAGCTCCCTGAGCGGGAGTAATAATGAGCAGTTCTTC CASSLSGSNNEQFF
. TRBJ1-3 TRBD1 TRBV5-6 TGTGCCAGCAGCTCTGGGACAGGGGGCGTTAGGAACACCATATATTTT CASSSGTGGVRNTIYF
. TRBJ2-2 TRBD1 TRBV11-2 TGTGCCAGCAGCTTGTGGACAGGGGGCACCGGGGAGCTGTTTTTT CASSLWTGGTGELFF
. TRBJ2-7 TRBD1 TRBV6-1 TGTGCCAGCAGTGCCCACCCAGGACAGGGGCCCTACGAGCAGTACTTC CASSAHPGQGPYEQYF
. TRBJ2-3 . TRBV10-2 TGCGCCAGCAGTGAGCAGGGTGTGGGCACAGATACGCAGTATTTT CASSEQGVGTDTQYF
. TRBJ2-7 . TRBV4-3 TGCGCCAGCAGCCATGCAACAGCCTACGAGCAGTACTTC CASSHATAYEQYF
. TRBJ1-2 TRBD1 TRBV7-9 TGTGCCAGCAGCTTCCGACAGGGCCGGGCGAACTATGGCTACACCTTC CASSFRQGRANYGYTF
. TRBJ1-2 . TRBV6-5 TGTGCCAGCGGGTCGGGGGGGGGCTATGGCTACACCTTC CASGSGGGYGYTF
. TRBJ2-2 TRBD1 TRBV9 TGTGCCAGCAGCGGGACAGGGGGCACCGGGGAGCTGTTTTTT CASSGTGGTGELFF
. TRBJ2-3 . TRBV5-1 TGCGCCAGCAGCTTGGCCTTAACCCCCAGGCCTTCCACAGATACGCAGTATTTT CASSLALTPRPSTDTQYF
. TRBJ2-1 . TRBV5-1 TGCGCCAGCAGCTTGGTTCCGGGGATTACCTACAATGAGCAGTTCTTC CASSLVPGITYNEQFF
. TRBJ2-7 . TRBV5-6 TGTGCCAGCAGCCAGGTCGGCCACGAGCAGTACTTC CASSQVGHEQYF
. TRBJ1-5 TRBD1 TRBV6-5 TGTGCCAGCAGTTCCGGGACAGCCAGCAATCAGCCCCAGCATTTT CASSSGTASNQPQHF
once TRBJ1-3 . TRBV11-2 TGTGCCAGCAGCTCACAGGCGAGCTCTGGAAACACCATATATTTT CASSSQASSGNTIYF
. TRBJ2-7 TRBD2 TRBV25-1 TGTGCCAGCAGTTCTCTAGCGGGAGGGCCAAGCTCCTACGAGCAGTACTTC CASSSLAGGPSSYEQYF
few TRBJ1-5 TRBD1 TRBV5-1 TGCGCCAGCAGCCGGGTGGCAGGGGGGAATCAGCCCCAGCATTTT CASSRVAGGNQPQHF